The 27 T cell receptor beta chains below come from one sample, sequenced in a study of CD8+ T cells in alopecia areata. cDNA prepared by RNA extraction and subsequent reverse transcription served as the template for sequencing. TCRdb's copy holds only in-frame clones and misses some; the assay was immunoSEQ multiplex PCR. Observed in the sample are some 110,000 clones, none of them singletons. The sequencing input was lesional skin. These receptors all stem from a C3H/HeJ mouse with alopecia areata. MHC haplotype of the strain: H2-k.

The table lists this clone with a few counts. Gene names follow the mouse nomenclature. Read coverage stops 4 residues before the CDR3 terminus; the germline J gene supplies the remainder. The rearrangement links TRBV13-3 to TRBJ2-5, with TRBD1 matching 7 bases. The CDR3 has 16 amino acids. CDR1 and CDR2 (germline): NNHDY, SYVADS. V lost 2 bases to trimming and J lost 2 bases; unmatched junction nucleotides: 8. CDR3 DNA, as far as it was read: TGTGCCAGCAGTGAGAACAGGGGTAAGAGCCAAGAC. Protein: CASSENRGKSQD. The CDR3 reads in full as CASSENRGKSQDTQYF.

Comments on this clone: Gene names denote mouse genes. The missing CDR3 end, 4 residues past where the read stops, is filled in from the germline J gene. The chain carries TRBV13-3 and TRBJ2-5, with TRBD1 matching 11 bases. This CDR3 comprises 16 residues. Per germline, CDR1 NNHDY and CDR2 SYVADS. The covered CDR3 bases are TGTGCCAGCAGTGATCTGGACAGGGGGCGCGGAGAC. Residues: CASSDLDRGRGD. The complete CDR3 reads CASSDLDRGRGDTQYF.

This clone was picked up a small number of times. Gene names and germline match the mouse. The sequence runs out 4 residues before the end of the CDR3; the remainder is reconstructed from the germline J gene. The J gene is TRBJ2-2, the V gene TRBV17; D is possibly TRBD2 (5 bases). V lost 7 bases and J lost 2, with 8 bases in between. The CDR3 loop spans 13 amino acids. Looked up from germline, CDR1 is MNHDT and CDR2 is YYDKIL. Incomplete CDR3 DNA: TGTGCTAGCAAGGACTTTAACACCGGG. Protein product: CASKDFNTG. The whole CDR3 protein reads CASKDFNTGQLYF. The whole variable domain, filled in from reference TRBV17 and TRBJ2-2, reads DTTVKQNPRYKLARVGKPVNLICSQTMNHDTMYWYQKKPNQAPKLLLFYYDKILNREADTFEKFQSSRPNNSFCSLYIGSAGLEYSAMYLCASKDFNTGQLYFGEGSKLTVL.

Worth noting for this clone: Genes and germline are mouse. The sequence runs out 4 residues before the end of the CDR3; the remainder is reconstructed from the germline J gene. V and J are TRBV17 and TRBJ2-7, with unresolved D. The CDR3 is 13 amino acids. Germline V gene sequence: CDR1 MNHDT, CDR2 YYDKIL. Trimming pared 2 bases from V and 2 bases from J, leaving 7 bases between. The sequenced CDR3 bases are TGTGCTAGCAGTAGAAAAACAGCCTAT. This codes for CASSRKTAY. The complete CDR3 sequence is CASSRKTAYEQYF.

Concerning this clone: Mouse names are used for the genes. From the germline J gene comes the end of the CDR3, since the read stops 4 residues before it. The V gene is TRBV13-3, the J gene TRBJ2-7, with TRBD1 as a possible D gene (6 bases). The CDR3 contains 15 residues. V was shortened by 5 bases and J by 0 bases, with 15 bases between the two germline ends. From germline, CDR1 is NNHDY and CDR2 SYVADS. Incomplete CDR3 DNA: TGTGCCAGCAGCCTCCGGCAGGGGATCTCCTAT. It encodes CASSLRQGISY. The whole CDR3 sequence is CASSLRQGISYEQYF.

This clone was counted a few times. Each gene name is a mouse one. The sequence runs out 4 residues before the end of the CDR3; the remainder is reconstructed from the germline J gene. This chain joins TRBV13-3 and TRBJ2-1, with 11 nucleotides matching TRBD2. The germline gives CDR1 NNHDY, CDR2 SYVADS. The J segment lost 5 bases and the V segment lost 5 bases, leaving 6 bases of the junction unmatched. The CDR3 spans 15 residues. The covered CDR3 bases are TGTGCCAGCAGCCAACTACTGGGGGGGCATGCT. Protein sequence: CASSQLLGGHA. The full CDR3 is CASSQLLGGHAEQFF.

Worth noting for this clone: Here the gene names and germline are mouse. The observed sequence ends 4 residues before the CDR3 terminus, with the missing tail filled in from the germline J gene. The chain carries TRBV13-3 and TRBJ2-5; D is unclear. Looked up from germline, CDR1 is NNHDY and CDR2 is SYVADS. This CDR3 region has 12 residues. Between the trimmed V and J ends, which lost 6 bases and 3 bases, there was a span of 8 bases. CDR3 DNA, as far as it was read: TGTGCCAGCACCGACTCTCAAGAC. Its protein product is CASTDSQD. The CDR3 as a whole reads CASTDSQDTQYF.

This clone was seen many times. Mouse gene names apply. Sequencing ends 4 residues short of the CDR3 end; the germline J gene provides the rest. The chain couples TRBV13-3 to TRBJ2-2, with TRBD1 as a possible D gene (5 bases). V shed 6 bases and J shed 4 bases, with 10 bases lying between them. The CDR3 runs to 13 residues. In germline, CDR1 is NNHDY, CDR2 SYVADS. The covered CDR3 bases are TGTGCCAGCATGGTAGGGGTCACCGGG. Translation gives CASMVGVTG. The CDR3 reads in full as CASMVGVTGQLYF.

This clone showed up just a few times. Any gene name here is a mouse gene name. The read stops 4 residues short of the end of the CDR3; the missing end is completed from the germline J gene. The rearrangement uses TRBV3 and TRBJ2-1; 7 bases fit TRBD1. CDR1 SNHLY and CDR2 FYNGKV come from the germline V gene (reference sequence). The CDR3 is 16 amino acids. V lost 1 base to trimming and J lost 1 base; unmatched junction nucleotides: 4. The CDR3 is CASSLDRDRNYAEQFF. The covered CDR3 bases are TGTGCCAGCAGCTTAGATCGGGACAGAAACTATGCT.

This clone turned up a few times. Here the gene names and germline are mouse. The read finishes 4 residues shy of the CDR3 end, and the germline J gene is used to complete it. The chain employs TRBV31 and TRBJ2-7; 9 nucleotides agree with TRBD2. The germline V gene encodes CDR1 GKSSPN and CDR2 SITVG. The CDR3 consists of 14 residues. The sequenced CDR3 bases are TGTGCCTGGAGTCTAGTACTGGGGGGTTAT. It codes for CAWSLVLGGY. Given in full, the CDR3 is CAWSLVLGGYEQYF.

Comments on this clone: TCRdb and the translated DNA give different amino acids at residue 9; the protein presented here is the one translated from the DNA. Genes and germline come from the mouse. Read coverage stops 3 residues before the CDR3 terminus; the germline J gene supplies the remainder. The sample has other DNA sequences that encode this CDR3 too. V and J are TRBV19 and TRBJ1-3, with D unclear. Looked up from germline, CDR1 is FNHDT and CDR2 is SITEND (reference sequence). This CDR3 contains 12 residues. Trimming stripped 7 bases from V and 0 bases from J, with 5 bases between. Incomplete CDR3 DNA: TGTGCCAGCCAAAATTCTGGAAATACG. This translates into CASQNSGNT. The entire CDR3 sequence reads CASQNSGNTLYF.

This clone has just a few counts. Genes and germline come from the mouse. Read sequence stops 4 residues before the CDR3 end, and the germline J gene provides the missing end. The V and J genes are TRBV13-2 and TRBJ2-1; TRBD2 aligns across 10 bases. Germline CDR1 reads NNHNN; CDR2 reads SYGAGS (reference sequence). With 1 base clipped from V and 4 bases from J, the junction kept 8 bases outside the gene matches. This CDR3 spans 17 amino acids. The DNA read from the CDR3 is TGTGCCAGCGGTGATCCCCCTGGGGGGGCTGGATATGCT. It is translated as CASGDPPGGAGYA. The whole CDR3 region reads CASGDPPGGAGYAEQFF.

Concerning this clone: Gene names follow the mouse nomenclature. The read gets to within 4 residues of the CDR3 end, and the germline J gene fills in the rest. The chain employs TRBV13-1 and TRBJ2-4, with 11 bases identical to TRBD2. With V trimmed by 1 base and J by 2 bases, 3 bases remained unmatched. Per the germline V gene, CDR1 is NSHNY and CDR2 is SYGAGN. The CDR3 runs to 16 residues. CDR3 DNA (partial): TGTGCCAGCAGTGATATGGACTGGGGGGATCAAAAC. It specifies CASSDMDWGDQN. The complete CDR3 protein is CASSDMDWGDQNTLYF.

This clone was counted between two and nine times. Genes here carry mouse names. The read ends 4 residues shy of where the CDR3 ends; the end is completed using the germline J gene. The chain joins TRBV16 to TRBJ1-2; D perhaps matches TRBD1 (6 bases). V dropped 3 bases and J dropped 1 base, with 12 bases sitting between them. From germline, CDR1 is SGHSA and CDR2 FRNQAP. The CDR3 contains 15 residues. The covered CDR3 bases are TGTGCAAGCAGCTTTTCCGGGACAAAAAACTCC. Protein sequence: CASSFSGTKNS. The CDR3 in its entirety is CASSFSGTKNSDYTF.

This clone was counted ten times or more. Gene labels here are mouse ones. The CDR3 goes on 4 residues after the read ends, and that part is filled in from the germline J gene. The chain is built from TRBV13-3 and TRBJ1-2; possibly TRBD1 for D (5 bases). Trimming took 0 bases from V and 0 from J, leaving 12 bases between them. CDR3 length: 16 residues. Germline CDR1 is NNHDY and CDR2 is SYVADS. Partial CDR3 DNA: TGTGCCAGCAGTGATGCGGAGCAGGGAGCAAACTCC. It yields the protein CASSDAEQGANS. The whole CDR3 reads CASSDAEQGANSDYTF.

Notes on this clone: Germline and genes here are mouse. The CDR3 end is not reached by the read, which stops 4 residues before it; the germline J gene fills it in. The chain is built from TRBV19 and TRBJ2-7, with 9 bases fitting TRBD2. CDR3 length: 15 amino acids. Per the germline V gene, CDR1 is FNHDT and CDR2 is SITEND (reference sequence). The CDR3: CASSIDGGARHEQYF. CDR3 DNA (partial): TGTGCCAGCAGTATAGATGGGGGGGCGCGCCAT.

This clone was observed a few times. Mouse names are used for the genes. The CDR3 sequence: CASSDRLGGDTQYF. The covered CDR3 bases are TGTGCCAGCAGTGACCGACTGGGGGGAGAC. V and J are TRBV13-3 and TRBJ2-5; TRBD2 aligns across 10 bases. The read terminates 4 residues ahead of where the CDR3 ends, so the germline J gene completes it. Per germline, CDR1 NNHDY and CDR2 SYVADS. CDR3 length: 14 amino acids.

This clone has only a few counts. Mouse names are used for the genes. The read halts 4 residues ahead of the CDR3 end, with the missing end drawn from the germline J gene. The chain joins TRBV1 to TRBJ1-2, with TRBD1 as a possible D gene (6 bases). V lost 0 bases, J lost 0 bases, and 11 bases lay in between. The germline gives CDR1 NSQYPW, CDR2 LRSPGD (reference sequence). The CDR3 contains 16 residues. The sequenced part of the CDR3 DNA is TGCACCTGCAGTGCAGATCGACGGGACACAAACTCC. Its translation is CTCSADRRDTNS. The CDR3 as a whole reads CTCSADRRDTNSDYTF.

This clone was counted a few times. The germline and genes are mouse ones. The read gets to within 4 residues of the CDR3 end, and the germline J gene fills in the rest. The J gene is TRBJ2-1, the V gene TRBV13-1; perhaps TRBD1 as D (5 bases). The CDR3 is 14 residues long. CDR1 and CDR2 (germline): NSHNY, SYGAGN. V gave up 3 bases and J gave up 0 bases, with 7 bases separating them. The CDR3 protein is CASSGTTNYAEQFF. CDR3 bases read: TGTGCCAGCAGTGGGACAACTAACTATGCT.

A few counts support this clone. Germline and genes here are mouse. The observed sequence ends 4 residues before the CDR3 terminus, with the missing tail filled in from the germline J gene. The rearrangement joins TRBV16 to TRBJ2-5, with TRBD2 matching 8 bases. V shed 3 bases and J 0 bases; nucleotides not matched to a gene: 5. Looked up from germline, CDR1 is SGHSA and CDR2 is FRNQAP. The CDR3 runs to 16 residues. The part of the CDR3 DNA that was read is TGTGCAAGCAGCTTGTGGGGGGGTCTTAACCAAGAC. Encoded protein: CASSLWGGLNQD. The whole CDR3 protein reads CASSLWGGLNQDTQYF.

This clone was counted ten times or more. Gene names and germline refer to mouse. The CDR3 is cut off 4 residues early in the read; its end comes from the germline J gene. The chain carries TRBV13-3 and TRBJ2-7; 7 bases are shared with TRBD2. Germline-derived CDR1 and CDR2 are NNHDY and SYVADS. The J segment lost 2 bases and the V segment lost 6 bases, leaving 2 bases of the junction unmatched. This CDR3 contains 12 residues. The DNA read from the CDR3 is TGTGCCAGCACCCTGGGGGCCTAT. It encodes CASTLGAY. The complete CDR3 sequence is CASTLGAYEQYF.

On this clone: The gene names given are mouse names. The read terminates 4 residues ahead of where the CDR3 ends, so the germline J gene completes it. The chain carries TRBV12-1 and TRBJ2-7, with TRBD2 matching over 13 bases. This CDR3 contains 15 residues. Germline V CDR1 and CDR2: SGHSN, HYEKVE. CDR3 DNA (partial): TGTGCCAGCTCCCCCGGGACTGGGGGGGGGTAT. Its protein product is CASSPGTGGGY. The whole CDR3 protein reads CASSPGTGGGYEQYF.

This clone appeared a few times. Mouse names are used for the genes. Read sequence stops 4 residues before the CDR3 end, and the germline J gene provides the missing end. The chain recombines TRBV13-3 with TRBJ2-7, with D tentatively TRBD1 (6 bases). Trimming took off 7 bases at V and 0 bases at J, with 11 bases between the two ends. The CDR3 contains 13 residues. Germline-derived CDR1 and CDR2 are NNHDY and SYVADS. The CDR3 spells CASDRDNSYEQYF. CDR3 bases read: TGTGCCAGCGACCGGGACAACTCCTAT.

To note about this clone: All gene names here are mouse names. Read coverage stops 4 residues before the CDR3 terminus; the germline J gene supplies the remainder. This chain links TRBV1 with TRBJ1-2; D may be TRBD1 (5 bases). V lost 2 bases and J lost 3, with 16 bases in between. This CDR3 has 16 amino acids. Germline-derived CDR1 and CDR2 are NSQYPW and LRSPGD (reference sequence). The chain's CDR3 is CTCSAKIGGRDSDYTF. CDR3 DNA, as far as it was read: TGCACCTGCAGTGCAAAAATCGGGGGGAGAGACTCC.

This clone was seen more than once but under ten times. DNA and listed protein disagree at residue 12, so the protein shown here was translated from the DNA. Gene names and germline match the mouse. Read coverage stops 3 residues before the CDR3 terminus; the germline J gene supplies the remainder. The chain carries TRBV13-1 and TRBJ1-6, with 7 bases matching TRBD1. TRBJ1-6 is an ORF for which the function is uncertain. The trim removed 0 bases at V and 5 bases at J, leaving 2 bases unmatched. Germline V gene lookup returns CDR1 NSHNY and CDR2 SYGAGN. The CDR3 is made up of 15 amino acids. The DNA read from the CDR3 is TGTGCCAGCAGTGATGTCAGGGGGAATAATTCGCCC. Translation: CASSDVRGNNSP. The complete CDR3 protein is CASSDVRGNNSPLYF.

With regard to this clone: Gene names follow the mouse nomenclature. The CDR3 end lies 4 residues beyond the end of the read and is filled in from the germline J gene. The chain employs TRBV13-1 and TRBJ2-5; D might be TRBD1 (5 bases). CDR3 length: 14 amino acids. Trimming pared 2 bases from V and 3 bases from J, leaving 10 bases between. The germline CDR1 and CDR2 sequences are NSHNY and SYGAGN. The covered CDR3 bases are TGTGCCAGCAGTGAAGGGCAGGGTCAAGAC. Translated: CASSEGQGQD. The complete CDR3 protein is CASSEGQGQDTQYF.

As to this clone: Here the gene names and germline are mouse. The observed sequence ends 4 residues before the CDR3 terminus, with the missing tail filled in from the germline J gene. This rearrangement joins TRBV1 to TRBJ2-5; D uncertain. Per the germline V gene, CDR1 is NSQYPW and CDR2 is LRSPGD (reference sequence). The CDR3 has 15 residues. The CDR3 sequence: CTCSADQNNKDTQYF. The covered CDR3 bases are TGCACCTGCAGTGCAGATCAGAACAATAAAGAC.